This TCR beta chain was found in a study of tissue T cells after allogeneic stem cell transplantation. The germline V gene encodes CDR1 LGHNA and CDR2 YNLKQL (reference sequence). J gave up 3 bases and V 1 base, and 3 bases lay outside the gene matches. The CDR3 has 16 residues. As for this clone: The germline and genes are mouse ones. The CDR3 end falls 1 residue outside the read, so it is completed with the germline J gene.

Method: immunoSEQ multiplex PCR; TCRdb's copy keeps in-frame clones and lacks some. The table shows approximately 20,000 clones, with roughly three quarters occurring only once. V and J are TRBV5 and TRBJ1-4, with 9 bases that match TRBD1. Sequencing was performed on blood. This sequence originates from a female BALB/c mouse in good health. The strain's MHC type: H2-d. CDR3 loop: CASSQGGTGPNERLFF. CDR3 bases read: TGTGCCAGCAGCCAAGGCGGGACAGGGCCCAACGAAAGATTATTT.